This TCR beta chain was found in a study of radiotherapy plus CTLA-4 blockade in lung cancer. This clone came up once. With 0 bases clipped from V and 5 bases from J, the junction kept 8 bases outside the gene matches. The CDR3 covers 16 residues. Germline V gene data show CDR1 as KGHSH and CDR2 as LQKENI. TCRdb's table, derived via immunoSEQ multiplex PCR, lists solely in-frame clones and lacks some. Of some 73,000 clones listed, about four fifths were seen once; the top ten hold approximately 0.73%. This TCR derives from a human donor with non-small cell lung cancer who had stable disease on radiotherapy plus ipilimumab. V usage is TRBV18 and J usage is TRBJ2-5; 8 nucleotides match TRBD1. The sequencing used peripheral blood, collected from a patient treated with radiotherapy plus ipilimumab. CDR3: CASSPPSRTGTETQYF. The DNA for the CDR3 is TGTGCCAGCTCACCACCTTCCCGGACAGGGACGGAGACCCAGTACTTC.